This T cell receptor (beta chain) was sequenced during a study of CD8+ T cells in alopecia areata. Whole-study context: Skin grafts from roughly 6-12-month-old C3H/HeJ donors with spontaneous alopecia were placed on roughly 7-10-week-old female C3H/HeJ mice. Study findings and constraints: Normal scalp showed lower clonality than lesional scalp, especially alopecia totalis/universalis.

In its sample, this clone was seen a few times. The antigen is unknown. Germline and genes: mouse. Coverage ceases 4 residues before the CDR3 finishes, and the germline J gene fills in the end. In each case, RNA was isolated and then reverse transcribed into cDNA as the sequencing template. Profiling relied on immunoSEQ multiplex PCR, and the TCRdb table lists in-frame clones only, not all of them. This record lists about 110,000 clones, none seen once only, and the top ten clones contain roughly 21%. V lost 0 bases to trimming and J lost 0 bases, with 7 bases between them. Germline assignment: CDR1 NSQYPW and CDR2 LRSPGD (reference sequence). The CDR3 runs 15 residues.

The sample comprised lesional skin. The receptor comes from a C3H/HeJ mouse with alopecia areata. MHC haplotype of the strain: H2-k. The gene calls are TRBV1 and TRBJ2-3; D ambiguous. The CDR3 spells CTCSADSNSAETLYF. The DNA read from the CDR3 is TGCACCTGCAGTGCAGACAGTAATAGTGCAGAA. Supplemented by reference TRBV1 and TRBJ2-3, the full variable domain reads VTLLEQNPRWRLVPRGQAVNLRCILKNSQYPWMSWYQQDLQKQLQWLFTLRSPGDKEVKSLPGADYLATRVTDTELRLQVANMSQGRTLYCTCSADSNSAETLYFGSGTRLTVL.